This entry lists 28 T cell receptor beta chains sequenced from one sample in a study of T cells in women clearing cervical HPV infection. Method: immunoSEQ multiplex PCR; TCRdb's copy keeps in-frame clones and lacks some. This listing includes 20,000 to 25,000 clones. The sequenced sample was blood buffy coat. These receptors were collected from a woman between 18 and 70 years old with a cervical HPV16 infection that either progressed to CIN3+ or cleared (not recorded which).

As to this clone: The read halts 3 residues ahead of the CDR3 end, with the missing end drawn from the germline J gene. The V and J genes are TRBV19 and TRBJ1-2; TRBD1 might be the D (5 bases). The CDR3 contains 16 residues. Germline-derived CDR1 and CDR2 are LNHDA and SQIVND (reference sequence). CDR3: CASSTTRVWGTDTYTF. Partial CDR3 DNA: TGTGCCAGTAGTACCACAAGGGTGTGGGGCACAGATACC.

On this clone: The observed sequence ends 3 residues before the CDR3 terminus, with the missing tail filled in from the germline J gene. The V and J genes are TRBV7-2 and TRBJ2-5, with 10 positions matching TRBD1. Unmatched junction bases numbered 9, after V lost 7 bases and J lost 4 bases. CDR3 length: 15 residues. Germline-derived CDR1 and CDR2 are SGHTA and FQGNSA. The CDR3 here is CASILIGTGVETQYF. The part of the CDR3 DNA that was read is TGTGCCAGCATCCTGATTGGGACAGGGGTAGAGACC.

A word on this clone: The CDR3 is cut off 3 residues early in the read; its end comes from the germline J gene. This chain uses TRBV29-1 with TRBJ2-2; 8 positions agree with TRBD1. The germline CDR1 and CDR2 sequences are SQVTM and ANQGSEA. This CDR3 comprises 13 residues. CDR3 in amino acids: CSGGQAPNEKLFF. The CDR3 DNA, read in part, is TGCAGCGGGGGACAGGCCCCTAATGAAAAG.

Turning to this clone: From the germline J gene comes the end of the CDR3, since the read stops 3 residues before it. The rearrangement uses TRBV7-7 and TRBJ2-2; D may be TRBD2 (5 bases). CDR1 is SSHAT and CDR2 is FNYEAQ in the germline V gene (reference sequence). The ends were cut back, 1 base at V and 6 bases at J, with 12 bases in the middle. The CDR3 spans 15 residues. CDR3 residues: CASSLGTGGSGELFF. CDR3 DNA, as far as it was read: TGTGCCAGCAGCTTAGGGACGGGCGGGTCCGGGGAG.

About this clone itself: The DNA ends 3 residues before the CDR3 does, and the rest of the CDR3 is filled in from the germline J gene. The chain recombines TRBV5-5 with TRBJ2-2; maybe TRBD1 (6 bases). The CDR3 spans 15 residues. V lost 4 bases, J lost 1 base, and 11 bases lay in between. Germline V CDR1 and CDR2: SGHKS, YYEKEE (reference sequence). The CDR3 here is CASSMSDRNTGELFF. Incomplete CDR3 DNA: TGTGCCAGCAGCATGTCGGACAGGAACACCGGGGAG.

On this clone: The read terminates 3 residues ahead of where the CDR3 ends, so the germline J gene completes it. The chain links TRBV18 to TRBJ2-7; D remains unclear. The CDR3 spans 15 residues. Trimming shortened V by 6 bases and J by 6 bases, and 21 bases separated the two germline ends. The germline CDR1 and CDR2 sequences are KGHSH and LQKENI. The CDR3 DNA, read in part, is TGTGCCAGCTCCCCAGAGGTTTCAGGTGCTCCCGAG. Its protein is CASSPEVSGAPE. The complete CDR3 protein is CASSPEVSGAPEQYF. Variable domain in full (rest from reference TRBV18 and TRBJ2-7): NAGVMQNPRHLVRRRGQEARLRCSPMKGHSHVYWYRQLPEEGLKFMVYLQKENIIDESGMPKERFSAEFPKEGPSILRIQQVVRGDSAAYFCASSPEVSGAPEQYFGPGTRLTVT.

Of note for this clone: Coverage ceases 3 residues before the CDR3 finishes, and the germline J gene fills in the end. The rearrangement joins TRBV9 to TRBJ2-7; D call uncertain. Germline CDR1 SGDLS, CDR2 YYNGEE. V was clipped by 0 bases and J by 1 base, with 5 bases between them. The CDR3 length is 13 residues. The CDR3 sequence is CASSVDGSYEQYF. CDR3 bases read: TGTGCCAGCAGCGTAGACGGGTCCTACGAG.

Of note for this clone: The read ends 3 residues shy of where the CDR3 ends; the end is completed using the germline J gene. The chain has TRBV7-3 and TRBJ2-2; 10 bases map to TRBD2. Trimming at V came to 1 base and at J to 1 base, leaving 9 bases not matched to a gene. There are 19 residues in the CDR3. Germline loops: CDR1 SGHTA, CDR2 FQGTGA. The covered CDR3 bases are TGTGCCAGCAGCTTAAATCGGGCTAGCGGGAGCGGGAACACCGGGGAG. Protein product: CASSLNRASGSGNTGE. The CDR3 as a whole reads CASSLNRASGSGNTGELFF.

The CDR3 sequence is CSARNRGSHSGNTIYF. CDR3 bases read: TGCAGTGCTCGCAACAGGGGGTCTCACTCTGGAAACACC. The V call is TRBV20-1, the J call TRBJ1-3, with 8 bases identical to TRBD1. The read finishes 3 residues shy of the CDR3 end, and the germline J gene is used to complete it. Trimming cost V 5 bases and J 0 bases; bases outside gene matches: 9. The germline V gene encodes CDR1 DFQATT and CDR2 SNEGSKA (reference sequence). This CDR3 has 16 residues.

On this clone itself: The CDR3 end is not reached by the read, which stops 3 residues before it; the germline J gene fills it in. The J gene is TRBJ2-2, the V gene TRBV11-2; maybe TRBD1 (5 bases). CDR1 SGHAT and CDR2 FQNNGV come from the germline V gene. The ends were cut back, 3 bases at V and 6 bases at J, with 11 bases in the middle. This CDR3 spans 14 amino acids. The part of the CDR3 DNA that was read is TGTGCCAGCAGCTTGACAGCAAACGCCGGGGAG. Amino acid sequence: CASSLTANAGE. The entire CDR3 reads CASSLTANAGELFF.

Note on this clone: The read terminates 3 residues before the CDR3 end, so the remaining end is supplied by the germline J gene. This rearrangement joins TRBV10-2 to TRBJ2-1; D uncertain. Trimming pared 2 bases from V and 2 bases from J, leaving 7 bases between. CDR3 length: 14 residues. Germline CDR1 reads WSHSY; CDR2 reads SAAADI. The CDR3 spells CASSENTPYNEQFF. CDR3 DNA (partial): TGCGCCAGCAGTGAGAACACCCCCTACAATGAG.

Points on this clone: Read coverage stops 3 residues before the CDR3 terminus; the germline J gene supplies the remainder. V usage is TRBV29-1 and J usage is TRBJ2-3; 11 nucleotides agree with TRBD2. CDR3 length equals 14 residues. J lost 0 bases, V lost 7 bases, and 3 bases had no gene match. Germline CDR1 is SQVTM and CDR2 is ANQGSEA. CDR3 sequence reads: CSGTSGSSTDTQYF. The CDR3 DNA, read in part, is TGCAGCGGGACTAGCGGGTCTAGCACAGATACG.

Regarding this clone: The read stops 3 residues short of the end of the CDR3; the missing end is completed from the germline J gene. The genes are TRBV7-8 and TRBJ2-7; 10 nucleotides agree with TRBD2. J gave up 3 bases and V 6 bases, and 5 bases lay outside the gene matches. The CDR3 sequence is 14 residues long. Germline V CDR1 and CDR2: SGHVS, FQNEAQ. The CDR3 spells CASSRAGGSYEQYF. The CDR3 bases that were read are TGTGCCAGCAGTAGAGCGGGAGGGAGCTACGAG.

Regarding this clone: The read ends 3 residues shy of where the CDR3 ends; the end is completed using the germline J gene. V gene TRBV6-2 or TRBV6-3 combines with J gene TRBJ1-2; D gene ambiguous. The CDR3 is made up of 15 amino acids. Germline V CDR1 and CDR2: MNHEY, SVGEGT. The chain's CDR3 is CASRALATSSYDYTF. CDR3 DNA (partial): TGTGCCAGCAGGGCACTAGCTACGAGCTCCTACGAC.

On this clone: The read ends 3 residues shy of where the CDR3 ends; the end is completed using the germline J gene. J is TRBJ2-1 and V is TRBV2; a weak D match, TRBD2 (5 bases). V gave up 5 bases and J gave up 6 bases, with 17 bases separating them. The CDR3 sequence is 15 residues long. Germline loops: CDR1 SNHLY, CDR2 FYNNEI. The CDR3 protein is CASSPDYRTFNEQFF. Partial CDR3 DNA: TGTGCCAGCAGTCCCGACTACCGAACATTCAATGAG.

About this clone: The read ends 3 residues early relative to the CDR3; the germline J gene fills the gap. The chain uses TRBV30 and TRBJ2-2, with a possible D match to TRBD2 (5 bases). This CDR3 has 15 amino acids. The germline gives CDR1 GTSNPN, CDR2 SVGIG (reference sequence). Trimming left V 1 base short and J 5 bases short, with 14 bases between. The chain's CDR3 is CAWSGARTGTGELFF. The CDR3 bases that were read are TGTGCCTGGAGTGGAGCCAGGACGGGGACCGGGGAG.

Concerning this clone: The CDR3 extends 3 residues past the end of the read, so its final part is completed from the germline J gene. The gene calls are TRBV11-2 and TRBJ2-5, with 9 bases lining up with TRBD2. The junction had 4 bases not matched to a gene; V was cut back by 7 bases and J by 4 bases. CDR1 is SGHAT and CDR2 is FQNNGV in the germline V gene. This CDR3 comprises 13 residues. The chain's CDR3 is CASTPRGGETQYF. The covered CDR3 bases are TGTGCCAGCACCCCGCGGGGGGGAGAGACC.

Details on this clone: The read halts 3 residues ahead of the CDR3 end, with the missing end drawn from the germline J gene. This chain joins TRBV6-2 or TRBV6-3 and TRBJ2-3, with TRBD2 identical over 9 bases. The CDR3 spans 16 residues. Germline assignment: CDR1 MNHEY and CDR2 SVGEGT. Partial CDR3 DNA: TGTGCCAGCAGTTATGGACTAGCGAGGAACCAAGAGACG. Its translation: CASSYGLARNQET. The full CDR3 is CASSYGLARNQETQYF.

A remark on this clone: The CDR3 is cut off 3 residues early in the read; its end comes from the germline J gene. V and J are TRBV19 and TRBJ2-3; 10 bases fit TRBD2. V dropped 6 bases and J dropped 2; count of bases not matched to a gene: 8. Germline V CDR1 and CDR2: LNHDA, SQIVND (reference sequence). The CDR3 length is 16 residues. This chain's CDR3 is CASRPIAGGNTDTQYF. The covered CDR3 bases are TGTGCCAGTAGACCTATAGCGGGAGGAAACACAGATACG.

The CDR3 sequence: CASSELAGWDNEQFF. Partial CDR3 DNA: TGCGCCAGCAGCGAACTAGCGGGGTGGGACAATGAG. The chain uses TRBV10-2 and TRBJ2-1; 10 positions match TRBD2. The read ends 3 residues shy of where the CDR3 ends; the end is completed using the germline J gene. V shed 6 bases and J 5 bases; nucleotides not matched to a gene: 7. The CDR3 spans 15 residues. Per germline, CDR1 WSHSY and CDR2 SAAADI.

Judged by frequency, this clone is medium-sized. The DNA ends 3 residues before the CDR3 does, and the rest of the CDR3 is filled in from the germline J gene. The V gene is TRBV20-1, the J gene TRBJ2-2; 8 nucleotides match TRBD2. This CDR3 region has 15 residues. V lost 0 bases and J lost 4; bases outside the gene matches: 4. Germline CDR1 and CDR2: DFQATT and SNEGSKA (reference sequence). Incomplete CDR3 DNA: TGCAGTGCTAGAGAAGCGGGAGTCAGCACCGGGGAG. Its protein is CSAREAGVSTGE. The whole CDR3 reads CSAREAGVSTGELFF.

A note on this clone: The read halts 3 residues ahead of the CDR3 end, with the missing end drawn from the germline J gene. The chain employs TRBV7-9 and TRBJ2-5, with D maybe TRBD2 (5 bases). The length of the CDR3 is 11 residues. The germline V gene encodes CDR1 SEHNR and CDR2 FQNEAQ (reference sequence). Trimming stripped 8 bases from V and 2 bases from J, with 6 bases between. The part of the CDR3 DNA that was read is TGTGCCAGCCGAGGGCAAGAGACC. This sequence encodes CASRGQET. In full, the CDR3 is CASRGQETQYF.

To note about this clone: The read ends 3 residues before the CDR3 terminus; that terminus is restored from the germline J gene. The chain links TRBV7-3 to TRBJ1-2; D not certain. Germline V gene data show CDR1 as SGHTA and CDR2 as FQGTGA. There are 15 residues in the CDR3. The CDR3 loop reads CASSSLAGAYNDYTF. The CDR3 DNA, read in part, is TGTGCCAGCAGCTCGCTAGCGGGAGCCTACAATGAC.

Worth noting for this clone: The CDR3 is cut off 3 residues early in the read; its end comes from the germline J gene. J is TRBJ2-3 and V is TRBV19; D is possibly TRBD2 (5 bases). The CDR3 spans 14 residues. Looked up from germline, CDR1 is LNHDA and CDR2 is SQIVND (reference sequence). CDR3 region: CASSVELGRETQYF. Partial CDR3 DNA: TGTGCCAGTAGTGTCGAACTAGGACGAGAGACG.

A word on this clone: One end of the junction does not line up with germline, which may come from a read error. The CDR3 goes on 3 residues after the read ends, and that part is filled in from the germline J gene. V is TRBV4-2 and J is TRBJ2-3, with D perhaps TRBD2 (8 bases). This CDR3 contains 15 residues. In germline, CDR1 is LGHNA, CDR2 YNFKEQ. Partial CDR3 DNA: TGCGCCAGCAGCCAAGCGGGGGCAGGGGGGGATACG. Amino acids: CASSQAGAGGDT. The entire CDR3 sequence reads CASSQAGAGGDTQYF.

Notes on this clone: The read terminates 3 residues before the CDR3 end, so the remaining end is supplied by the germline J gene. The J gene is TRBJ2-2, the V gene TRBV6-2 or TRBV6-3, with 7 positions matching TRBD1. The V segment lost 4 bases and the J segment 5 bases; nucleotides outside the gene matches: 7. The V gene's germline CDR1 is MNHEY and CDR2 SVGEGT. The CDR3 contains 15 residues. The CDR3 spells CASSSQGFGTGELFF. CDR3 DNA (partial): TGTGCCAGCAGTTCACAGGGGTTCGGGACCGGGGAG.

Remarks on this clone: Read sequence stops 3 residues before the CDR3 end, and the germline J gene provides the missing end. The chain joins TRBV11-3 to TRBJ2-3; weak D call: TRBD1 (5 bases). Germline CDR1 is SGHNT and CDR2 is YENEEA. This CDR3 spans 14 amino acids. The CDR3 sequence is CASSNCGHQETQYF. Incomplete CDR3 DNA: TGTGCCAGCAGCAATTGTGGACATCAAGAGACG.

With regard to this clone: The read falls 3 residues short of the CDR3 end, and the missing part is taken from the germline J gene. The chain combines TRBV5-1 with TRBJ2-1, with 7 bases identical to TRBD2. Trimming removed 3 bases from V and 3 bases from J; junction bases left unmatched: 6. Germline values: CDR1 SGHRS, CDR2 YFSETQ. The CDR3 is 15 amino acids. Incomplete CDR3 DNA: TGCGCCAGCAGCTCCTCCGGGACTAACTACAATGAG. Its protein product is CASSSSGTNYNE. The entire CDR3 reads CASSSSGTNYNEQFF.